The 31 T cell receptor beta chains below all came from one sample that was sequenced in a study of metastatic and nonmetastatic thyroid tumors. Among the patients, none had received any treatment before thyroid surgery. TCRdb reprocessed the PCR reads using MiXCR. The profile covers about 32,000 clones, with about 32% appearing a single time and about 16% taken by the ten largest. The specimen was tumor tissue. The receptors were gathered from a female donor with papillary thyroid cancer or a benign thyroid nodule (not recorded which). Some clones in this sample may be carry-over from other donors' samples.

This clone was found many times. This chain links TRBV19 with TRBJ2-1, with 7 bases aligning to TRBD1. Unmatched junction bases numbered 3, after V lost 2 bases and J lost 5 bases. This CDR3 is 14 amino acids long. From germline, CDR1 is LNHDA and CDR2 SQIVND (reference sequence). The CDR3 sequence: CASSIRGRNNEQFF. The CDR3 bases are TGTGCCAGTAGTATAAGGGGGCGGAACAATGAGCAGTTCTTC.

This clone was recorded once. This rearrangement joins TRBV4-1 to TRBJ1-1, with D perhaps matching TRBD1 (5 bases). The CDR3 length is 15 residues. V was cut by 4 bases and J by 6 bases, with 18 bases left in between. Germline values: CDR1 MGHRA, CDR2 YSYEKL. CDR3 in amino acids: CASSPRGTGMSEAFF. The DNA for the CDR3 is TGCGCCAGCAGCCCGCGGGGGACGGGGATGTCTGAAGCTTTCTTT.

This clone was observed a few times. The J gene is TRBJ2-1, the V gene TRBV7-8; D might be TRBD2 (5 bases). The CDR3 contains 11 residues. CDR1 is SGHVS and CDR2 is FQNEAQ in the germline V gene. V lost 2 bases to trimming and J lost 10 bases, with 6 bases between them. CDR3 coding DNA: TGTGCCAGCAGCTTAAGAGGGGAGCAGTTCTTC. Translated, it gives CASSLRGEQFF.

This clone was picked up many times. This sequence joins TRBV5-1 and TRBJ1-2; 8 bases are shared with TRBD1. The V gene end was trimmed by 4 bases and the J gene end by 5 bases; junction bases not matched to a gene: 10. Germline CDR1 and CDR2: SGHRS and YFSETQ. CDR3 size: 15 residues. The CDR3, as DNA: TGCGCCAGCAGCCCCGGACAGGGTTTCGGTTATGGCTACACCTTC. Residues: CASSPGQGFGYGYTF.

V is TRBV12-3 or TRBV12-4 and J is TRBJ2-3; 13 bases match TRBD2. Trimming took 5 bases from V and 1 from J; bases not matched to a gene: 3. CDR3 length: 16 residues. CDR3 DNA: TGTGCCAGCAGTCCAGGACTAGCGGGGGGCACAGATACGCAGTATTTT. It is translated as CASSPGLAGGTDTQYF.

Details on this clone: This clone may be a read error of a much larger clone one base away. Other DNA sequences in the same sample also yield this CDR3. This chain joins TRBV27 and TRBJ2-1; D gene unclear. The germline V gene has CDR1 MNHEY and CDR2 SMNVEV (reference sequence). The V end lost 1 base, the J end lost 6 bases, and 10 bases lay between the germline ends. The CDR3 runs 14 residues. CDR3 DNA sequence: TGTGCCAGCAGTTTATTGGATAGTGCCAATGAGCAGTTCTTC. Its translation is CASSLLDSANEQFF.

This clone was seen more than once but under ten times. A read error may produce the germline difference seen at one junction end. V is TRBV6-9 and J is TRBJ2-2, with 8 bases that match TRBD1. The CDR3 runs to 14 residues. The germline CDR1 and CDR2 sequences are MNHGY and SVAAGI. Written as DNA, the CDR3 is TGCGCCAGCAGCAGGGGACAGGACACCGGGGAGCTGTTTTTT. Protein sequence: CASSRGQDTGELFF.

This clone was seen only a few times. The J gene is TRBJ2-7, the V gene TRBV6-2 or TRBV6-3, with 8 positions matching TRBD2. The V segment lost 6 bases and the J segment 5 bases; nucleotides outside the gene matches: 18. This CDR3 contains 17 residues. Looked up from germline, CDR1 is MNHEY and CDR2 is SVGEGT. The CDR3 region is CASSYSTETSGLDEQYF. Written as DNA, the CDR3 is TGTGCCAGCAGCTATTCCACAGAAACTAGCGGCCTTGACGAGCAGTACTTC.

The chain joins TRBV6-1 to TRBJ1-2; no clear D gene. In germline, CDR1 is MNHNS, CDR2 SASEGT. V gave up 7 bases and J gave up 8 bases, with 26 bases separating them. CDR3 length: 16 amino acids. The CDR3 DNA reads TGTGCCAGCACCCCCCTGGGCCAGCCACACCCAGAGGGCTACACCTTC. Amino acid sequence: CASTPLGQPHPEGYTF.

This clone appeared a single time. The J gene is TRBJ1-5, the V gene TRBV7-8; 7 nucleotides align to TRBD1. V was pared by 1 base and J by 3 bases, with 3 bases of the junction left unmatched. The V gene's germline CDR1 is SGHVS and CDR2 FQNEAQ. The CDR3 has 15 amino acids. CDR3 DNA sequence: TGTGCCAGCAGCTTAGTCAGGGGGTTCAATCAGCCCCAGCATTTT. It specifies CASSLVRGFNQPQHF. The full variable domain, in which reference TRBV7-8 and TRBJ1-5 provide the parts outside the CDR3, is GAGVSQSPRYKVAKRGQDVALRCDPISGHVSLFWYQQALGQGPEFLTYFQNEAQLDKSGLPSDRFFAERPEGSVSTLKIQRTQQEDSAVYLCASSLVRGFNQPQHFGDGTRLSIL.

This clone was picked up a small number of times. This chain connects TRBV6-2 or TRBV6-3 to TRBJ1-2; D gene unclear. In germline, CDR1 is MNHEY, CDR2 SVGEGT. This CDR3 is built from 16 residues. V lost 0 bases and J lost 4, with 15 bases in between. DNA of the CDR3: TGTGCCAGCAGTTACTCTAGGAGACAAGTAGTCTATGGCTACACCTTC. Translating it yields CASSYSRRQVVYGYTF.

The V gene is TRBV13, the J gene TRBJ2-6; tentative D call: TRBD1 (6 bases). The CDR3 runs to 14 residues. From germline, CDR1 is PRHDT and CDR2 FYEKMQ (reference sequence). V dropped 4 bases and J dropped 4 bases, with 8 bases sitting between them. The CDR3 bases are TGTGCCAGCAGCTACAGGGCAGGGGCCAACGTCCTGACTTTC. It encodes CASSYRAGANVLTF.

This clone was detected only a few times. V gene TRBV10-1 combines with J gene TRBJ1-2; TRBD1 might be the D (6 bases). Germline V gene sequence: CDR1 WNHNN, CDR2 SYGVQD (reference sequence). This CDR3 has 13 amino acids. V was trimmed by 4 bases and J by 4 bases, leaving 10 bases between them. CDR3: CASSASRGYGYTF. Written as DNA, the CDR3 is TGCGCCAGCAGTGCTAGCAGGGGCTATGGCTACACCTTC.

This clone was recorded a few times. Here the CDR3 reads CASSPGLAGELFF. CDR3 nucleotides: TGTGCCAGCAGTCCCGGGTTGGCCGGGGAGCTGTTTTTT. The chain joins TRBV12-3 or TRBV12-4 to TRBJ2-2; no firm D call. CDR3 length: 13 residues. With 5 bases removed from V and 6 bases from J, the gap between germline ends came to 10 bases.

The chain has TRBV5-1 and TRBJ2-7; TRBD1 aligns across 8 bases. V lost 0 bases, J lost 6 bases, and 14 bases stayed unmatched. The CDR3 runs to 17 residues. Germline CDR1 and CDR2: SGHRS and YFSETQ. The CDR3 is CASSLAVGGQGAGEQYF. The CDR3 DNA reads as TGCGCCAGCAGCTTGGCCGTCGGTGGACAGGGAGCCGGCGAGCAGTACTTC. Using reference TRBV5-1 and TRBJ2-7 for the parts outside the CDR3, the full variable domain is KAGVTQTPRYLIKTRGQQVTLSCSPISGHRSVSWYQQTPGQGLQFLFEYFSETQRNKGNFPGRFSGRQFSNSRSEMNVSTLELGDSALYLCASSLAVGGQGAGEQYFGPGTRLTVT.

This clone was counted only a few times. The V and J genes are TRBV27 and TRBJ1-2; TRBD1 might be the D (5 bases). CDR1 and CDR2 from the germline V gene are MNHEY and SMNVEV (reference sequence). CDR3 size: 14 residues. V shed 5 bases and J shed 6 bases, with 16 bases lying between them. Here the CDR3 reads CASSPGPTIDGYTF. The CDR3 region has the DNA TGTGCCAGCAGTCCGGGACCCACGATCGATGGCTACACCTTC.

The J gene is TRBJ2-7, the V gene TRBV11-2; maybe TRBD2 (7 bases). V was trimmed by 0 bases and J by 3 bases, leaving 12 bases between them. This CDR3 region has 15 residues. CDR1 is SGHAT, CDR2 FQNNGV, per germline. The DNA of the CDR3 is TGTGCCAGCAGCTTAGATACCGGGGGGCGCTACGAGCAGTACTTC. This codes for CASSLDTGGRYEQYF.

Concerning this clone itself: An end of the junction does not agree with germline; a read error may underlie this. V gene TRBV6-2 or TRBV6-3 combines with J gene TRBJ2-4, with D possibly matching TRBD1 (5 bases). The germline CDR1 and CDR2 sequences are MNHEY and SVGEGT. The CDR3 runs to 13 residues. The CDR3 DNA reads TGTGCCAGCAGTTGGGCAGGGCGAACGGTGGAAGACTTC. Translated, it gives CASSWAGRTVEDF.

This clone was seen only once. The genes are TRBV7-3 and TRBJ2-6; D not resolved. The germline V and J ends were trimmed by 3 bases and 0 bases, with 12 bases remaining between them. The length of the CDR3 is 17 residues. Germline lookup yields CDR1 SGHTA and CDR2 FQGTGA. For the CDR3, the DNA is TGTGCCAGCAGCTTGGAGTGGTCGTCCTCTGGGGCCAACGTCCTGACTTTC. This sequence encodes CASSLEWSSSGANVLTF.

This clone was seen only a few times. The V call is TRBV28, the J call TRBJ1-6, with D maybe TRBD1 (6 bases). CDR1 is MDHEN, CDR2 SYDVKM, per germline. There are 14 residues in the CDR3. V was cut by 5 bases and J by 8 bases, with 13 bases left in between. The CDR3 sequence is CASSPGTKYSPLHF. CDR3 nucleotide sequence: TGTGCCAGCAGTCCGGGGACAAAGTATTCACCCCTCCACTTT.

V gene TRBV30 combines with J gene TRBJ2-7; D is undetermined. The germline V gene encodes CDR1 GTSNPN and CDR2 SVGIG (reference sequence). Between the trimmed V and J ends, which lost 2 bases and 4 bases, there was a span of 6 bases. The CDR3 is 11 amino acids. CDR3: CAWSHGYEQYF. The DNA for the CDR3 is TGTGCCTGGAGTCATGGATACGAGCAGTACTTC.

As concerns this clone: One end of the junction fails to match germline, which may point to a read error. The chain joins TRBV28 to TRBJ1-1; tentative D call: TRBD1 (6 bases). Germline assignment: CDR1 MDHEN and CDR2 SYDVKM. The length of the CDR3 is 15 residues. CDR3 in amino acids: CASSTHRDMNTEALF. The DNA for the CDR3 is TGTGCCAGCAGTACCCACAGGGACATGAACACTGAAGCTCTCTTT. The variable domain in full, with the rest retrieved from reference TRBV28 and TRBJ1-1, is DVKVTQSSRYLVKRTGEKVFLECVQDMDHENMFWYRQDPGLGLRLIYFSYDVKMKEKGDIPEGYSVSREKKERFSLILESASTNQTSMYLCASSTHRDMNTEALFGQGTRLTVV.

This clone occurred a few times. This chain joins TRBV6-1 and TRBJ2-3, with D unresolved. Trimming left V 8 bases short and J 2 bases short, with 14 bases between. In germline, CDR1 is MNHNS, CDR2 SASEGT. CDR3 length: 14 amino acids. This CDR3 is CASGVGRNTDTQYF. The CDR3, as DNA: TGTGCCAGCGGAGTGGGCAGGAACACAGATACGCAGTATTTT.

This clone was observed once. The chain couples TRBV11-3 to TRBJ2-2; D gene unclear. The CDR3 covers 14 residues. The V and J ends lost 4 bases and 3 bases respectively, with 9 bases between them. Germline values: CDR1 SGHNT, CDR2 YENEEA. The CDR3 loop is CASSSYRDTGELFF. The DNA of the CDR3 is TGTGCCAGCAGCTCCTACAGAGACACCGGGGAGCTGTTTTTT.

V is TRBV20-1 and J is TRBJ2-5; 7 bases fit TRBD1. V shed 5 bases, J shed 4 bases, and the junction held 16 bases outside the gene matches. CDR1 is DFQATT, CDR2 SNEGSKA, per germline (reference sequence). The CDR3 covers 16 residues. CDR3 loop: CSARTTNRGEGETQYF. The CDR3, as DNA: TGCAGTGCTCGCACCACTAACAGGGGAGAGGGAGAGACCCAGTACTTC.

The DNA of the CDR3 is TGTGCCAGCAGCGTAGGGGCCGGGGTCGCTGAAGCTTTCTTT. Translation: CASSVGAGVAEAFF. The V gene is TRBV9, the J gene TRBJ1-1; D not resolved. V lost 0 bases, J lost 6 bases, and 12 bases lay in between. There are 14 residues in the CDR3. Germline-derived CDR1 and CDR2 are SGDLS and YYNGEE.

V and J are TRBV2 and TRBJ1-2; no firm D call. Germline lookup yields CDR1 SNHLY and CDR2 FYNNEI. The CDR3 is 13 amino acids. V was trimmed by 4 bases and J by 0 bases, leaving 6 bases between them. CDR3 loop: CASSVGPNYGYTF. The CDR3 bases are TGTGCCAGCAGTGTAGGGCCTAACTATGGCTACACCTTC. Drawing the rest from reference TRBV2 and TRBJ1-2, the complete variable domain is EPEVTQTPSHQVTQMGQEVILRCVPISNHLYFYWYRQILGQKVEFLVSFYNNEISEKSEIFDDQFSVERPDGSNFTLKIRSTKLEDSAMYFCASSVGPNYGYTFGSGTRLTVV.

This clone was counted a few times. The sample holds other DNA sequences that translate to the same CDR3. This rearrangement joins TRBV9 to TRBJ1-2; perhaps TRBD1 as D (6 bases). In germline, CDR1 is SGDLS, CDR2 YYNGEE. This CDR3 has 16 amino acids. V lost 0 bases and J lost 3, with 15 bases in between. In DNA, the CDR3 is TGTGCCAGCAGCGTAGGTCAGGACAGAGGCTACTATGGCTACACCTTC. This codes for CASSVGQDRGYYGYTF.

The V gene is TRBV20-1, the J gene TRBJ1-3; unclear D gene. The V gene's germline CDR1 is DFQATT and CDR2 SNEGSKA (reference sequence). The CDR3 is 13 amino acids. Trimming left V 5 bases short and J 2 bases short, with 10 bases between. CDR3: CSALRWAGNTIYF. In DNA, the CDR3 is TGCAGTGCTCTCCGGTGGGCTGGAAACACCATATATTTT.

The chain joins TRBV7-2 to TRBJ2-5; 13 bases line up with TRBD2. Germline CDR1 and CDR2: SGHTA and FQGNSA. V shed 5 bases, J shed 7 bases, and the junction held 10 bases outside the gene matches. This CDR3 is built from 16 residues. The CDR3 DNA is TGTGCCAGCAGCCCTAGGACTAGCGGGAGTGGGGGGACCCAGTACTTC. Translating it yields CASSPRTSGSGGTQYF.

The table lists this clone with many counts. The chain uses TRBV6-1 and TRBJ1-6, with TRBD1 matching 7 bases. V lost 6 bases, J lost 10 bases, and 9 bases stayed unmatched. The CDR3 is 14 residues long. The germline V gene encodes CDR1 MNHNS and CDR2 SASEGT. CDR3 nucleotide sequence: TGTGCCAGCAGGGGGACAGTGCAGCACTCACCCCTCCACTTT. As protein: CASRGTVQHSPLHF.